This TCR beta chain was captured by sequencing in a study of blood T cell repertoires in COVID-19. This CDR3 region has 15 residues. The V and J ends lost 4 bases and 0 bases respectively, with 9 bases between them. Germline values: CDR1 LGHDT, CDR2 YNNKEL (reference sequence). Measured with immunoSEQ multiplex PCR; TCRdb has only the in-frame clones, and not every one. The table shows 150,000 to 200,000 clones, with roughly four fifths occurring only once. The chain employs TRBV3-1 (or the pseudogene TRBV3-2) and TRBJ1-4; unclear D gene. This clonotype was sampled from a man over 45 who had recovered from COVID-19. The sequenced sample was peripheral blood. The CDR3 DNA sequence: TGTGCCAGCAGCCCCGGCCAGGCAACTAATGAAAAACTGTTTTTT. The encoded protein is CASSPGQATNEKLFF.